Shown below are 19 T cell receptor beta chains from a single sample sequenced in a study of shared clonotypes between healthy human individuals. The data were produced by immunoSEQ multiplex PCR, yet TCRdb's version contains in-frame clones alone and is incomplete. The sample lists approximately 2.3 million clones, just over 90% occurring once. The sample comprised naive CD4+ T cells from PBMCs. The subset denotes: CD45RA+ positively selected. The receptors were gathered from a young man in good health. Some clones in this sample may be carry-over from other donors' samples.

With regard to this clone: Other DNA sequences in the sample encode the same CDR3. The chain carries TRBV7-3 and TRBJ2-1; D is possibly TRBD2 (5 bases). Germline V CDR1 and CDR2: SGHTA, FQGTGA. The CDR3 spans 14 residues. With 1 base removed from V and 5 bases from J, the gap between germline ends came to 9 bases. This CDR3 reads CASSLSGPNNEQFF. CDR3 nucleotide sequence: TGTGCCAGCAGCTTAAGCGGGCCAAACAATGAGCAGTTCTTC.

Turning to this clone: Other DNA sequences in the sample encode the same CDR3. The gene calls are TRBV5-1 and TRBJ2-1, with TRBD2 identical over 9 bases. From germline, CDR1 is SGHRS and CDR2 YFSETQ. The V and J ends lost 2 bases and 4 bases, in that order; junction bases with no gene match: 4. This CDR3 is 15 amino acids long. The CDR3 protein is CASSLGAGGYNEQFF. For the CDR3, the DNA is TGCGCCAGCAGCTTAGGAGCGGGAGGTTACAATGAGCAGTTCTTC.

V usage is TRBV7-2 and J usage is TRBJ1-3; D is ambiguous. Trimming left V 4 bases short and J 0 bases short, with 13 bases between. The CDR3 has 16 residues. Germline V gene data show CDR1 as SGHTA and CDR2 as FQGNSA. The CDR3 is CASSSEPFGSGNTIYF. DNA of the CDR3: TGTGCCAGCAGCTCCGAACCATTTGGCTCTGGAAACACCATATATTTT. Supplemented by reference TRBV7-2 and TRBJ1-3, the full variable domain reads GAGVSQSPSNKVTEKGKDVELRCDPISGHTALYWYRQSLGQGLEFLIYFQGNSAPDKSGLPSDRFSAERTGGSVSTLTIQRTQQEDSAVYLCASSSEPFGSGNTIYFGEGSWLTVV.

This sequence joins TRBV9 and TRBJ2-1; TRBD2 aligns across 9 bases. CDR1 is SGDLS, CDR2 YYNGEE, per germline. Trimming removed 3 bases from V and 9 bases from J; junction bases left unmatched: 10. This CDR3 is built from 15 residues. CDR3 DNA sequence: TGTGCCAGCAGCGGCGCGGGACTAGCTCACGGTGAGCAGTTCTTC. Its translation is CASSGAGLAHGEQFF.

The chain recombines TRBV28 with TRBJ2-5; possibly TRBD2 for D (5 bases). Germline CDR1 MDHEN, CDR2 SYDVKM. The CDR3 is made up of 11 amino acids. CDR3: CATESPGAQYF. The CDR3 nucleotides are TGTGCGACCGAAAGCCCCGGGGCCCAGTACTTC. The whole variable domain, filled in from reference TRBV28 and TRBJ2-5, reads DVKVTQSSRYLVKRTGEKVFLECVQDMDHENMFWYRQDPGLGLRLIYFSYDVKMKEKGDIPEGYSVSREKKERFSLILESASTNQTSMYLCATESPGAQYFGPGTRLLVL.

J is TRBJ2-2 and V is TRBV4-2; possible D gene TRBD1, 5 bases. Germline-derived CDR1 and CDR2 are LGHNA and YNFKEQ. The CDR3 is made up of 13 amino acids. The V gene lost 5 bases and the J gene lost 3 bases, with 7 bases spanning the gap. CDR3 protein: CASSRQYTGELFF. The CDR3 DNA is TGTGCCAGCAGCAGACAGTACACCGGGGAGCTGTTTTTT.

V is TRBV18 and J is TRBJ2-7; the D gene is possibly TRBD2 (5 bases). The CDR3 has 16 residues. Germline CDR1 reads KGHSH; CDR2 reads LQKENI. Trimming stripped 0 bases from V and 4 bases from J, with 16 bases between. DNA for the CDR3: TGTGCCAGCTCACCACCGATTCGGTCCCCGGGGTACGAGCAGTACTTC. Its translation is CASSPPIRSPGYEQYF. Using reference TRBV18 and TRBJ2-7 for the parts outside the CDR3, the full variable domain is NAGVMQNPRHLVRRRGQEARLRCSPMKGHSHVYWYRQLPEEGLKFMVYLQKENIIDESGMPKERFSAEFPKEGPSILRIQQVVRGDSAAYFCASSPPIRSPGYEQYFGPGTRLTVT.

The CDR3 sequence is CASSKYLDSYNEQFF. In DNA form, the CDR3 reads TGTGCCAGCAGCAAATATTTGGACAGCTACAATGAGCAGTTCTTC. The V call is TRBV7-3, the J call TRBJ2-1; a possible D gene is TRBD1 (6 bases). This CDR3 contains 15 residues. Trimming cost V 5 bases and J 3 bases, with 14 bases left between them. Germline lookup yields CDR1 SGHTA and CDR2 FQGTGA. Combining the CDR3 with reference TRBV7-3 and TRBJ2-1 gives the whole variable domain GAGVSQTPSNKVTEKGKYVELRCDPISGHTALYWYRQSLGQGPEFLIYFQGTGAADDSGLPNDRFFAVRPEGSVSTLKIQRTERGDSAVYLCASSKYLDSYNEQFFGPGTRLTVL.

This clone has only one observation. The same CDR3 can be traced to other DNA sequences in this sample. The CDR3 DNA reads as TGTGCCAGCAGCTTAGGTCAGAACACTGAAGCTTTCTTT. This codes for CASSLGQNTEAFF. The rearrangement uses TRBV7-2 and TRBJ1-1, with D hard to call. Germline V gene lookup returns CDR1 SGHTA and CDR2 FQGNSA. V was cut by 1 base and J by 1 base, with 4 bases left in between. The length of the CDR3 is 13 residues.

The rearrangement uses TRBV6-6 and TRBJ1-5; tentatively, D is TRBD1 (6 bases). The V gene lost 0 bases and the J gene lost 7 bases, with 13 bases spanning the gap. CDR3 length equals 15 residues. The germline V gene encodes CDR1 MNHNY and CDR2 SVGAGI (reference sequence). The CDR3 reads CASSYSGGAGQPQHF. The CDR3, as DNA: TGTGCCAGCAGTTACTCCGGGGGCGCCGGGCAGCCCCAGCATTTT.

V gene TRBV18 combines with J gene TRBJ1-1, with D unclear. Germline assignment: CDR1 KGHSH and CDR2 LQKENI. Trimming left V 2 bases short and J 9 bases short, with 13 bases between. The CDR3 is 13 residues long. CDR3 sequence (DNA): TGTGCCAGCTCACCAACGCCAGCTACTCAAGCTTTCTTT. Encoded protein: CASSPTPATQAFF.

This chain links TRBV15 with TRBJ1-2; D is undetermined. There are 14 residues in the CDR3. The V end was cut by 4 bases, the J end by 0 bases, with 9 bases between. Per the germline V gene, CDR1 is LNHNV and CDR2 is YYDKDF (reference sequence). The CDR3: CATSMPGPNYGYTF. The CDR3 DNA sequence: TGTGCCACCAGCATGCCCGGTCCTAACTATGGCTACACCTTC.

The chain is built from TRBV2 and TRBJ1-2; no clear D gene. The germline gives CDR1 SNHLY, CDR2 FYNNEI. V was cut by 2 bases and J by 4 bases, with 5 bases left in between. This CDR3 contains 12 residues. In DNA, the CDR3 is TGTGCCAGCAGTGAATGGGTCTATGGCTACACCTTC. It yields the protein CASSEWVYGYTF.

A note on this clone: Other DNA sequences of this sample code for an identical CDR3. This sequence joins TRBV5-1 and TRBJ2-5; D gene ambiguous. Germline loops: CDR1 SGHRS, CDR2 YFSETQ. This CDR3 region has 12 residues. V gave up 4 bases and J gave up 2 bases, with 6 bases separating them. CDR3 in amino acids: CASSLGQETQYF. DNA of the CDR3: TGCGCCAGCAGCCTGGGGCAAGAGACCCAGTACTTC.

The chain employs TRBV27 and TRBJ2-2; weak D call: TRBD1 (6 bases). The CDR3 has 12 amino acids. From germline, CDR1 is MNHEY and CDR2 SMNVEV (reference sequence). V was trimmed by 4 bases and J by 15 bases, leaving 15 bases between them. CDR3 residues: CASSYLGGEVFF. CDR3 DNA sequence: TGTGCCAGCAGTTACCTAGGGGGAGAGGTGTTTTTT.

As for this clone: Other DNA sequences in the same sample also yield this CDR3. The chain is built from TRBV18 and TRBJ2-5; D is ambiguous. The germline V and J ends were trimmed by 3 bases and 2 bases, with 4 bases remaining between them. This CDR3 is built from 12 residues. Per the germline V gene, CDR1 is KGHSH and CDR2 is LQKENI. Written as DNA, the CDR3 is TGTGCCAGCTCACCGATACAAGAGACCCAGTACTTC. It specifies CASSPIQETQYF.

Only one count was recorded for this clone. This chain uses TRBV28 with TRBJ1-5; TRBD1 might be the D (5 bases). V was clipped by 2 bases and J by 0 bases, with 8 bases between them. The CDR3 runs 15 residues. CDR1 and CDR2 (germline): MDHEN, SYDVKM. In DNA form, the CDR3 reads TGTGCCAGCAGTTTAGCAGGGTTTAGCAATCAGCCCCAGCATTTT. As protein: CASSLAGFSNQPQHF.

Of note for this clone: This same CDR3 is encoded by further DNA sequences in the sample. In DNA form, the CDR3 reads TGTGCCAGCAGCTTGAGACAGGGTGATGAAAAACTGTTTTTT. This translates into CASSLRQGDEKLFF. This sequence joins TRBV5-4 and TRBJ1-4; 7 bases fit TRBD1. CDR1 and CDR2 (germline): SGHNT, YYREEE (reference sequence). V was clipped by 1 base and J by 6 bases; unmatched bases: 3. CDR3 length: 14 amino acids.

V gene TRBV30 combines with J gene TRBJ2-7; 7 bases map to TRBD2. With V trimmed by 2 bases and J by 3 bases, 4 bases remained unmatched. Germline V gene sequence: CDR1 GTSNPN, CDR2 SVGIG (reference sequence). There are 13 residues in the CDR3. The CDR3 loop is CAWSHSGLYEQYF. The CDR3 DNA follows: TGTGCCTGGAGTCATAGCGGGCTCTACGAGCAGTACTTC.